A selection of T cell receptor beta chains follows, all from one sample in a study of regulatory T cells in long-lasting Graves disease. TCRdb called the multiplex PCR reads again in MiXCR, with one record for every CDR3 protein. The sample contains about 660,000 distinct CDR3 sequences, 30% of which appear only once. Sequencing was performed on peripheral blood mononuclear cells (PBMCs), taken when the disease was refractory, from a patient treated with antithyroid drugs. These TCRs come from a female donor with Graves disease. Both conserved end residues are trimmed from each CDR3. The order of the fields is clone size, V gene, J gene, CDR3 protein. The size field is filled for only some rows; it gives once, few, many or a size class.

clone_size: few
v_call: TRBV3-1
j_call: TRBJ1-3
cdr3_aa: ASSRLDGNTIY

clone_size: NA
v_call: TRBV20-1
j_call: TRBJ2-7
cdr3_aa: SARGGDRGQYEQY

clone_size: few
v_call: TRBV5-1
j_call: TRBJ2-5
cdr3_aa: ASSLGLAGKETQY

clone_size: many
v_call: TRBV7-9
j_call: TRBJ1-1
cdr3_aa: ASSLNSEAF

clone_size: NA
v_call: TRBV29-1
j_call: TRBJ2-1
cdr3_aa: SVEELAAYNEQF

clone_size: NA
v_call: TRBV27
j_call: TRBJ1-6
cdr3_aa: ASSPAQRRHNSPLH

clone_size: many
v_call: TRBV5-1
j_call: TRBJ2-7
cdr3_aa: ASRRERWHEQY

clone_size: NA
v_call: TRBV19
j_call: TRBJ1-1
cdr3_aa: AWSATGQGATEAF

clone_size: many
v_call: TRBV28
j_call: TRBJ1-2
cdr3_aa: ASSPQTDGYT

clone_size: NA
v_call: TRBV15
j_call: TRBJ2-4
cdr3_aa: ATSRDSRGGGKNIQY

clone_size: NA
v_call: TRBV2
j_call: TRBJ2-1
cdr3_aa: ASGFGGPYNEQF

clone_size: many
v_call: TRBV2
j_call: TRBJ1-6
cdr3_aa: ASSMKGGRKSSYNSPLH

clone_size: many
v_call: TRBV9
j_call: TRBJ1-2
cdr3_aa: ASSVGRGGYT

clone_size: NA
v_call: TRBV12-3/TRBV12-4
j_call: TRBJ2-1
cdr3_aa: ASSLLYGAGGKNEQF

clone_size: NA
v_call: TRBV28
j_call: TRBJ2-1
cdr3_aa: ASSRAGWNNEQF

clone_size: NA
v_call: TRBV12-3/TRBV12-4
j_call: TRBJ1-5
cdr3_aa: ASSPTRQVNQPQH

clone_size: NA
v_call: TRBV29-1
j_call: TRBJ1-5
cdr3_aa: SVVTGRNQPQH

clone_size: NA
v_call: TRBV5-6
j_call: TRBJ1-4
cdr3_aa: ASSLQLKEKLF

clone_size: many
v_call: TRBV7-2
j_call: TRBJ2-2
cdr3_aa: ASSLDSGTGELF

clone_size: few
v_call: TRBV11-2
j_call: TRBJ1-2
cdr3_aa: ASSRQGTSYGYT

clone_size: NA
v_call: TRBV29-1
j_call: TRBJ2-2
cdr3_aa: SVAKRFAGELF

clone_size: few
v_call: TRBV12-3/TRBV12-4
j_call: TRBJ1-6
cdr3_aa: ASSLNRVASPLH

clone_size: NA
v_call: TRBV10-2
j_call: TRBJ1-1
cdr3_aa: ASSEREGKDTEAF

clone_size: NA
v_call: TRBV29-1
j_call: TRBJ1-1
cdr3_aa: SVEGPLKNTEAF

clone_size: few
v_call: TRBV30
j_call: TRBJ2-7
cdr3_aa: AWSVGNYEQY

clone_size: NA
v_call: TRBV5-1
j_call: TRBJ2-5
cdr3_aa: ASSLDGTHQETQY

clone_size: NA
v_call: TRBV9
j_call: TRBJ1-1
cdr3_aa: ASSVDGTVSTEAF

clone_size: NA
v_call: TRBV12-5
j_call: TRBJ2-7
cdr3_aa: ASGLAHGRTEQY

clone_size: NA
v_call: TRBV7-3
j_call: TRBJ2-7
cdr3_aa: ASSKFPSVFPHEQY

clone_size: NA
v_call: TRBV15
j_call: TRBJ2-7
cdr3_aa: ATRKDRGGYEQY

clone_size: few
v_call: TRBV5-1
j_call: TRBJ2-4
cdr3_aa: ASSLLAVLAKNIQY

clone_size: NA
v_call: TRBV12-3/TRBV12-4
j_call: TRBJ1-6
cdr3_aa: ASRLAGTGHSPLH

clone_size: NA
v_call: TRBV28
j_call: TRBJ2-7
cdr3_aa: ASSAPGNPYEQY

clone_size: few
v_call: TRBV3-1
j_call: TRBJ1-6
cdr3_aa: ASSQDGADMDSPLH

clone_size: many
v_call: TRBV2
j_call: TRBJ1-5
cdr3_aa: ASKLSGLSNQPQH

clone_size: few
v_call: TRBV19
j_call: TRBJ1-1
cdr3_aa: ASSPRIPGQDKSNTEAF

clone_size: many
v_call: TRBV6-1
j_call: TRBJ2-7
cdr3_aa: ASTPQGLADYEQY

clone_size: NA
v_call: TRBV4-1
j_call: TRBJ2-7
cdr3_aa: ASSQDRKGRYYEQY

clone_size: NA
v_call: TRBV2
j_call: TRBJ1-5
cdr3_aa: ASSKHRALSNQPQH

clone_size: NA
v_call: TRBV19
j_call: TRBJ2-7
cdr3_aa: ASRERADSSYEQY